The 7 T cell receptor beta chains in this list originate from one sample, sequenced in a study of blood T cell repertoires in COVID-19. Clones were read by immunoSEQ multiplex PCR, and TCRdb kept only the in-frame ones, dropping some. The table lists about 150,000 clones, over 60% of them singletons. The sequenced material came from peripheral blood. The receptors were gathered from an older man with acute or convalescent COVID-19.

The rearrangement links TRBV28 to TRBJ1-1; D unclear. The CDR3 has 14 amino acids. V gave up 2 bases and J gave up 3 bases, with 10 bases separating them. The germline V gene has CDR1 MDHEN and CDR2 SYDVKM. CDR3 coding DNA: TGTGCCAGCAGTTTAGGACTGTCTTACACTGAAGCTTTCTTT. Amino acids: CASSLGLSYTEAFF. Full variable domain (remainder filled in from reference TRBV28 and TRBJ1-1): DVKVTQSSRYLVKRTGEKVFLECVQDMDHENMFWYRQDPGLGLRLIYFSYDVKMKEKGDIPEGYSVSREKKERFSLILESASTNQTSMYLCASSLGLSYTEAFFGQGTRLTVV.

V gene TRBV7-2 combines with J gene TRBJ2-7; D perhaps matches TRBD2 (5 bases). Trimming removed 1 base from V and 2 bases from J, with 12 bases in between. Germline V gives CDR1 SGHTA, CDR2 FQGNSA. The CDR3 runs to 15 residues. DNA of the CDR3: TGTGCCAGCAGCTTAGACGTCGGGCGGGCCTACGAGCAGTACTTC. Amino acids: CASSLDVGRAYEQYF.

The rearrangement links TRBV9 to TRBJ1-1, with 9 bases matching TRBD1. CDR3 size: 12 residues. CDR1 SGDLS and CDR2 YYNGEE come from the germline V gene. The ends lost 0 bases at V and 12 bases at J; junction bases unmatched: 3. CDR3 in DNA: TGTGCCAGCAGCGTAGAAGGGACAGGGCCTTTCTTT. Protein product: CASSVEGTGPFF.

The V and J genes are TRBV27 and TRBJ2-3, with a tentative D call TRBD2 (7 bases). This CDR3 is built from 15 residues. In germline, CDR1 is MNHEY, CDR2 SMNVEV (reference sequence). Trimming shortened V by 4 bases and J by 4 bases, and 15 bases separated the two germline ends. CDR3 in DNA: TGTGCCAGCAGTTACCTTAGGGGGGGCGCAGATACGCAGTATTTT. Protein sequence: CASSYLRGGADTQYF.

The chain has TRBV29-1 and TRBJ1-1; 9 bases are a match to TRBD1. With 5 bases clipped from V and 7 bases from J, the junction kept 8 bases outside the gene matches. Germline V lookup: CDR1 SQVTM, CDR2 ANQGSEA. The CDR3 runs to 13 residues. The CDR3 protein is CSVQRDRAYEAFF. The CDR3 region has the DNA TGCAGCGTTCAGAGGGACAGGGCTTATGAAGCTTTCTTT.

This chain's CDR3 is CASSLDQGFRGTEAFF. The CDR3, as DNA: TGTGCCAGCAGCTTAGATCAAGGGTTCAGGGGGACTGAAGCTTTCTTT. The V call is TRBV11-3, the J call TRBJ1-1; 7 nucleotides line up with TRBD1. The ends lost 0 bases at V and 5 bases at J; junction bases unmatched: 9. This CDR3 spans 16 amino acids. From germline, CDR1 is SGHNT and CDR2 YENEEA.

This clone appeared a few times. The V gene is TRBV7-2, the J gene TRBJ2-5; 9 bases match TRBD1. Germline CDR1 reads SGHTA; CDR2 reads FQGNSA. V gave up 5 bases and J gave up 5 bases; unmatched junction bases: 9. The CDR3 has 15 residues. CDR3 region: CASSPNGQGYETQYF. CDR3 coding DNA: TGTGCCAGCAGCCCCAATGGACAGGGGTACGAGACCCAGTACTTC.